The sample holds many counts of the clone carrying this TCR beta chain. As for time point: persistent/refractory GD, antithyroid drugs over 5 years with positive TRAb. PBMCs were the source of the RNA used for TCR sequencing. The data are from a study of regulatory T cells in long-lasting Graves disease. The CDR3 is 12 amino acids. V lost 2 bases, J lost 4 bases, and 6 bases lay in between. Germline CDR1 and CDR2: SGHTA and FQGNSA. HTBI primers from iRepertoire and Arm-PCR of CDR3 regions yielded the TCR beta libraries. TCRdb ran MiXCR on the multiplex PCR reads and lists one entry per CDR3 protein. There are around 510,000 distinct CDR3 sequences in the sample; under 25% occur only once, and roughly 8% lies in the top ten.

This sequence joins TRBV7-2 and TRBJ2-7; D unresolved. The TCR comes from a female donor with Graves disease. The sequencing here drew on peripheral blood mononuclear cells (PBMCs), taken when the disease was refractory, from a patient treated with antithyroid drugs. This CDR3 is CASSLFVYEQYF. Here the CDR3 DNA reads TGTGCCAGCAGCTTATTTGTATACGAGCAGTACTTC.